This entry concerns a single TCR beta chain. This clone appeared a single time. This receptor's antigen is unknown. Base qualities are not at hand, and no much larger clone is one base apart. Collaborating institutions collected whole blood in K2EDTA tubes following their own protocols. For TCRbeta analysis, collaborator samples were shipped as frozen whole blood, as isolated PBMCs, or as DNA extracted from either sample type. V is reduced by 3 bases and J by 3 bases, leaving a spacing of 8 bases between them. The CDR3 runs 13 residues from the cysteine to the phenylalanine. This entry keeps only the CDR3 DNA: 39 bases, framed from base 1. Looking up the germline V gene yields CDR1 KGHSH and CDR2 LQKENI. This record comes from a study of blood T cell repertoires in COVID-19 (dated by TCRdb to 2020 to 2021). About the investigation overall: Samples covering the acute and convalescent phases of COVID-19 were provided by collaborators in the United States, Italy and Spain. Samples were obtained from the ongoing ImmuneRACE study (first 160 participants) and from some 1,200 subjects provided by 6 global collaborators. A freely available public database, intended as a resource for researchers studying the immune response to SARS-CoV-2, is where the repertoires were released. Subjects who had been exposed to COVID-19, were actively infected with it, or had recovered from it provided the deeply sampled blood TCRbeta repertoires that made up the dataset. HLA class I and class II types, where available, came from metadata supplied by the sample provider rather than from assay-based typing. The material from the prospective study consisted of cDNA or gDNA derived from T cells, B-cell-depleted T cells, or PBMCs. A de-identified subject ID, COVID-19 status, age in years and sex were almost always included in the sample metadata.

General conclusions and limits of the study: The amount of clinical and demographic metadata varied by source and participant and was provided uncurated.

TCRbeta CDR3 regions were amplified from genomic DNA by means of the immunoSEQ Assay, a bias-controlled multiplex PCR. On the authors' methods: The number of nucleated cells in each sample was estimated by amplification of reference gene primers within the assay. Sequence reads were collapsed and filtered to measure the absolute abundance of every unique TCRbeta CDR3 rearrangement. For each sample, productive Simpson clonality was calculated as the square root of Simpson's diversity index across productive rearrangements. Not all clones reach the TCRdb copy of this immuneACCESS table, which keeps in-frame sequences only. Checked studies attribute under half of the gap to unresolved V genes and leave the rest unexplained. The V and J calls and clone size were taken over from that table, and D and trimming were inferred from the DNA. Present in this sample are about 50,000 clones, nearly 95% of which were seen just once. The ten largest clones take up around 4.6% of the sample.

The sequenced material came from peripheral blood. The chain couples TRBV18 to TRBJ1-1; a confident D gene designation cannot be given. The receptor was isolated from a man aged 50-60 years with active COVID-19. The CDR3 sequence is CASSPERDTEAFF. The bases read TGTGCCAGCTCACCTGAGAGGGACACTGAAGCTTTCTTT.